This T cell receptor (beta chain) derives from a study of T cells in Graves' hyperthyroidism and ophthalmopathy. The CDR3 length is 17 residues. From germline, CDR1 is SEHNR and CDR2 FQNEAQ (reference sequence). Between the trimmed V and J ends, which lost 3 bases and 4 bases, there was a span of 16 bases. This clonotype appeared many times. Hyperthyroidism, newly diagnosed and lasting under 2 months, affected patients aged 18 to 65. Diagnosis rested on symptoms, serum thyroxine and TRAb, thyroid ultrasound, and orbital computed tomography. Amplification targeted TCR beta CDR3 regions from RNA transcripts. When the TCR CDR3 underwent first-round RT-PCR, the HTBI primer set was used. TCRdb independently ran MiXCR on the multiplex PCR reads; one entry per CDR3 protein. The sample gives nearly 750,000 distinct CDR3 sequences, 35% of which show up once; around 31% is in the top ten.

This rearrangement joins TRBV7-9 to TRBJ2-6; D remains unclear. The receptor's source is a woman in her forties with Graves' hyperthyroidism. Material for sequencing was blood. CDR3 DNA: TGTGCCAGCAGCTTGTCCAGGATCAGTGCCGGGGCCAACGTCCTGACTTTC. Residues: CASSLSRISAGANVLTF.